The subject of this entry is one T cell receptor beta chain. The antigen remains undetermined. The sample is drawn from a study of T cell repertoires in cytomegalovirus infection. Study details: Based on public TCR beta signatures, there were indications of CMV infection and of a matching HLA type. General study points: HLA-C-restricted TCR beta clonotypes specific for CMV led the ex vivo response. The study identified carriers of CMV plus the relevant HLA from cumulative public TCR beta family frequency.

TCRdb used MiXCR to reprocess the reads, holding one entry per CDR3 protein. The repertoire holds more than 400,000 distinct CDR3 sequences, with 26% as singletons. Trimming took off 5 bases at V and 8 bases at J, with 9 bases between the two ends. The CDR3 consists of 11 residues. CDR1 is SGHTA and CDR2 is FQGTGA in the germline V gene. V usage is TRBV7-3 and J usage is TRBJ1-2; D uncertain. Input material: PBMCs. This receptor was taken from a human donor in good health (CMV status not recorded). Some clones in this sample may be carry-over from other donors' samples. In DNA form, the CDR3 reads TGTGCCAGCAGCCTGACAAGAGGCTACACCTTC. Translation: CASSLTRGYTF.